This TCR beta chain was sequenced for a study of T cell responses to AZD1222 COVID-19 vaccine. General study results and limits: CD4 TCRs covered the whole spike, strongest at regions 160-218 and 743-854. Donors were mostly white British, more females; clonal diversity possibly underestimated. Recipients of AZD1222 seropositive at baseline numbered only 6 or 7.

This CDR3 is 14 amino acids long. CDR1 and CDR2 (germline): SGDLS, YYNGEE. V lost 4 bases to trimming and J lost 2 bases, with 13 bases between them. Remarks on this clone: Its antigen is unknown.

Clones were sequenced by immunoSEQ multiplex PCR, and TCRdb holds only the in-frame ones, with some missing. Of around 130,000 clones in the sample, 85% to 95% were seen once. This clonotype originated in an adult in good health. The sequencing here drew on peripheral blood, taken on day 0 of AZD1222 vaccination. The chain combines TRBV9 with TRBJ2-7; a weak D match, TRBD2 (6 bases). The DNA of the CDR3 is TGTGCCAGCAGCCGAGGGACTTCGCCCTACGAGCAGTACTTC. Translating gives CASSRGTSPYEQYF.